Below, one T cell receptor beta chain is given with its context. The data originate from a study of blood T cell repertoires in COVID-19. The wider study: Acute and convalescent COVID-19 specimens originated in the United States, Italy and Spain.

CDR3 length equals 15 residues. V lost 9 bases to trimming and J lost 7 bases, with 21 bases between them. The germline V gene encodes CDR1 LNHDA and CDR2 SQIVND (reference sequence). Original processing notes: Estimation of nucleated cell counts relied on the amplification of reference gene primers. Profiled with immunoSEQ multiplex PCR; TCRdb holds only in-frame clones, not every one. That table furnishes V, J and clone size, whereas the DNA furnished D and trimming. The table includes about 78,000 clones, around nine tenths detected once. This TCR came from a man in his forties or fifties with active or convalescent COVID-19. This rearrangement joins TRBV19 to TRBJ2-2; possibly TRBD1 for D (8 bases). Sequenced material: peripheral blood. The CDR3 DNA reads as TGTGCCAGCAAAGACAGGGGAGGGGTAAACGGGGAGCTGTTTTTT. As protein: CASKDRGGVNGELFF.